This TCR beta chain was sequenced in a study of spatial heterogeneity in lung cancer. Study-wide points: Blood contained ubiquitous expanded tumor TCRs more at resection than at follow-up.

This CDR3 has 17 residues. Germline CDR1 is SGHAT and CDR2 is FQNNGV. V was trimmed by 0 bases and J by 0 bases, leaving 12 bases between them. As for this clonotype: Its matching antigen is unknown.

Stated time point: sample taken at primary tumor resection. Whole RNA came from tumor, nontumor lung or frozen PBMC and was sequenced without being sorted. Every TCR cDNA molecule bore a unique molecular identifier. MiXCR was run by TCRdb on the 5' RACE reads, yielding one entry per CDR3 protein. The sample lists approximately 92,000 distinct CDR3 sequences, 9.5% to 15% occurring once. The clonotype comes from a male donor with early-stage non-small cell lung cancer. Here the sequenced sample was PBMCs, taken at surgery. This rearrangement joins TRBV11-2 to TRBJ2-4; D unclear. For the CDR3, the DNA is TGTGCCAGCAGCTTAGAGGTTCGGCCTGTAGCCAAAAACATTCAGTACTTC. Residues: CASSLEVRPVAKNIQYF.